This is a list of T cell receptor beta chains from one sample in a study of shared clonotypes between healthy human individuals. Generated by immunoSEQ multiplex PCR, the TCRdb table keeps only in-frame clones and is missing some. This sample yields a few hundred thousand clones, of which roughly 84% are seen a single time; around 15% belongs to the top ten. What was sequenced was memory CD8+ T cells sorted from blood. These receptors all stem from a man aged 18-30 years in good health. CDR3s include the opening cysteine and the closing phenylalanine or tryptophan. Fields, in order: V gene, J gene, D gene, clone size, CDR3 DNA, CDR3 protein. A D gene is named only where the DNA matches it firmly. Clone size, where shown, is once, few, many, or a class for clones that have expanded.

>TRBV6-5|TRBJ1-2|TRBD1|once
TGTGCCAGCAGTTACGGACAGGGAGTCGGCTACACCTTC
CASSYGQGVGYTF
>TRBV28|TRBJ2-7|-|-
TGTGCCAGCAGTTCACCTAGCTGGGGAGTTAACTACGAGCAGTACTTC
CASSSPSWGVNYEQYF
>TRBV4-3|TRBJ2-7|-|-
TGCGCCAGCAGCCTCGATTTGGGCTACGAGCAGTACTTC
CASSLDLGYEQYF
>TRBV19|TRBJ2-3|TRBD2|-
TGTGCCAGTAGTATAACAGCGGGAGGCACAGATACGCAGTATTTT
CASSITAGGTDTQYF
>TRBV10-2|TRBJ2-5|TRBD2|-
TGCGCCAGCAGAGCACGGACTAGCGGGACACAAGAGACCCAGTACTTC
CASRARTSGTQETQYF
>TRBV6-6|TRBJ2-7|-|-
TGTGCCAGCAGCTATCTCAGGGGGACTAACGAGCAGTACTTC
CASSYLRGTNEQYF
>TRBV2|TRBJ2-7|-|-
TGTGCCAGTCAGGGCGTTTACGAGCAGTACTTC
CASQGVYEQYF
>TRBV6-1|TRBJ2-2|-|-
TGTGCCAGCAGTGACTATTTGGGCGGGGAGCTGTTTTTT
CASSDYLGGELFF
>TRBV6-6|TRBJ2-5|-|-
TGTGCCAGCAGTTCGGACGAGACCCAGTACTTC
CASSSDETQYF
>TRBV6-5|TRBJ2-3|-|few
TGTGCCAGCAGTGACACGGGAGTCCCAGATACGCAGTATTTT
CASSDTGVPDTQYF
>TRBV6-1|TRBJ1-2|-|-
TGTGCCACCAGGATTCGGGACTATGGCTACACCTTC
CATRIRDYGYTF
>TRBV7-2|TRBJ2-7|-|-
TGTGCCAGCAGCTCCACTAGTTCCTACGAGCAGTACTTC
CASSSTSSYEQYF
>TRBV4-1|TRBJ1-5|-|-
TGCGCCAGCAGCCAAGAGAGGGTACGGGGAGGCTATCAGCCCCAGCATTTT
CASSQERVRGGYQPQHF
>TRBV5-1|TRBJ1-4|-|once
TGCGCCAGCAGCTCCGGGACATCAACTAATGAAAAACTGTTTTTT
CASSSGTSTNEKLFF
>TRBV4-2|TRBJ1-5|-|-
TGTGCCAGCAGCCAAGTTAGGTCGAATCAGCCCCAGCATTTT
CASSQVRSNQPQHF
>TRBV28|TRBJ1-1|-|-
TGTGCCAGCAGTTTATATAGGGGATTGAACACTGAAGCTTTCTTT
CASSLYRGLNTEAFF
>TRBV30|TRBJ1-1|-|-
TGTGCCTGGAGTACAGCGGGGGGATCTGAAGCTTTCTTT
CAWSTAGGSEAFF
>TRBV30|TRBJ2-3|-|-
TGTGCCTGGGATAGCGGCTCTAGCACAGATACGCAGTATTTT
CAWDSGSSTDTQYF
>TRBV2|TRBJ1-2|-|-
TGTGCCAGCAGTGCCGTGACTGCCTATGGCTACACCTTC
CASSAVTAYGYTF
>TRBV7-9|TRBJ2-3|-|-
TGTGCCAGCAGCTTAGGGGTCAGGGACACAGATACGCAGTATTTT
CASSLGVRDTDTQYF
>TRBV18|TRBJ1-6|TRBD1|few
TGTGCCAGCTCACCGACAGGGACCCCTTGGAATTCACCCCTCCACTTT
CASSPTGTPWNSPLHF
>TRBV11-2|TRBJ2-3|TRBD2|-
TGTGCCAGCAGCTTTGGCAGCGGGAGGTCCACAGATACGCAGTATTTT
CASSFGSGRSTDTQYF
>TRBV2|TRBJ1-1|-|-
TGTGCCAGCAGTACCCAGGGGTCCAACACTGAAGCTTTCTTT
CASSTQGSNTEAFF
>TRBV6-1|TRBJ1-1|-|-
TGTGCCAGCAGTGAAGGCGTCGAAGGAATGGAAGCTTTCTTT
CASSEGVEGMEAFF
>TRBV6-5|TRBJ1-1|-|-
TGTGCCAGCACCACTTATAGGACGGGAAACACTGAAGCTTTCTTT
CASTTYRTGNTEAFF
>TRBV5-1|TRBJ1-2|TRBD1|-
TGCGCCAGCAGTTACCCGGGACAGGGGGAGTCTGGCTACACCTTC
CASSYPGQGESGYTF
>TRBV5-1|TRBJ2-7|-|-
TGCGCCAGCAGCTTGATCCCGGAGTCCTACGAGCAGTACTTC
CASSLIPESYEQYF